This entry is about one T cell receptor (beta chain). Its antigen remains unidentified. The read ends 3 residues early relative to the CDR3; the germline J gene fills the gap. Using immunoSEQ multiplex PCR, the repertoire was profiled, and TCRdb retains in-frame clones only, with some absent. Its listing shows fewer than 6,500 clones. The nonmyeloablative bone marrow transplants came from related graft donors, with transient mixed chimerism. The sample comes from a study of Tregs in tolerant kidney transplant recipients. In germline, CDR1 is GTSNPN, CDR2 SVGIG (reference sequence). This CDR3 spans 14 amino acids. V lost 4 bases, J lost 0 bases, and 12 bases lay in between. General study findings and limits: Donor-specific Treg expansion exceeded global Treg expansion in tolerant patients, suggesting antigen drive. Expanding Tregs on activated donor B cells appeared to best identify donor-specific TCRbeta clones.

This clonotype was obtained from a human patient who received a combined kidney and bone marrow transplant. The graft donor may have given rise to some T cells. The chain is built from TRBV30 and TRBJ1-1; D gene unclear. Here the sequenced sample was CD4+ T cells from blood (PBMCs), taken about 15 months after the transplant. CDR3 in amino acids: CAWTPRAMNTEAFF. CDR3 DNA, as far as it was read: TGTGCCTGGACCCCAAGAGCCATGAACACTGAA.